This T cell receptor beta chain was sequenced during a study of graft-versus-host responses after intestinal transplantation. Per germline, CDR1 SEHNR and CDR2 FQNEAQ (reference sequence). This CDR3 is 15 amino acids long. The trim removed 5 bases at V and 7 bases at J, leaving 11 bases unmatched. The table came from immunoSEQ multiplex PCR; TCRdb's copy has only in-frame clones and leaves some out. The sample shows tens of thousands of clones, about 87% of them seen only once. This clone has just a few counts. Its matching antigen is unknown. The clonotype originates from a human donor who was the organ donor for an intestinal transplant. This chain links TRBV7-9 with TRBJ2-4; 7 bases map to TRBD1. The sequencing here drew on unstimulated CD4+ T cells sorted from spleen or lymph node cells, taken before transplant. This CDR3 is CASSPEGQVGNIQYF. As DNA, the CDR3 is TGTGCCAGCAGCCCAGAAGGACAGGTGGGGAACATTCAGTACTTC.